These 14 T cell receptor beta chains were all obtained from the same sample, sequenced in a study of post-analysis software for immune sequencing data. For these TCRs, the target antigens are not known. Notes on the study in general: Five TRBV segments, including TRBV5-6, TRBV5-1 and TRBV20-1, were more frequent in patients than controls.

Every TCR beta cDNA library bore unique molecular identifiers. TCRdb reprocessed the PCR reads via MiXCR and lists one record per CDR3 protein. The profile shows a few hundred thousand distinct CDR3 sequences, around 34% of them singletons. The sequenced sample consisted of blood. These receptors all come from a girl between 5 and 17 years old with multiple sclerosis.

The rearrangement joins TRBV3-1 to TRBJ1-1, with TRBD1 as a possible D gene (5 bases). The CDR3 contains 17 residues. Trimming removed 0 bases from V and 3 bases from J, with 17 bases in between. From germline, CDR1 is LGHDT and CDR2 YNNKEL (reference sequence). CDR3: CASSQDLRGAVDTEAFF. CDR3 nucleotide sequence: TGTGCCAGCAGCCAAGATCTTCGAGGGGCTGTAGACACTGAAGCTTTCTTT. The full variable domain, completed using reference TRBV3-1 and TRBJ1-1, is DTAVSQTPKYLVTQMGNDKSIKCEQNLGHDTMYWYKQDSKKFLKIMFSYNNKELIINETVPNRFSPKSPDKAHLNLHINSLELGDSAVYFCASSQDLRGAVDTEAFFGQGTRLTVV.

J is TRBJ2-2 and V is TRBV6-1; D is uncertain. Germline CDR1 reads MNHNS; CDR2 reads SASEGT. Trimming took 0 bases from V and 14 from J, leaving 13 bases between them. The CDR3 is made up of 13 amino acids. The CDR3 spells CASSEAPLSLLFF. CDR3 DNA: TGTGCCAGCAGTGAAGCCCCCCTCAGTTTACTGTTTTTT.

This rearrangement joins TRBV30 to TRBJ2-5; possibly TRBD2 for D (6 bases). The V gene lost 2 bases and the J gene lost 4 bases, with 11 bases spanning the gap. The CDR3 length is 13 residues. Per the germline V gene, CDR1 is GTSNPN and CDR2 is SVGIG (reference sequence). Here the CDR3 reads CAWSSGSAETQYF. DNA of the CDR3: TGTGCCTGGAGTTCCGGGAGCGCAGAGACCCAGTACTTC.

This clonotype was seen a few times. The CDR3 DNA reads as TGCAGTGCTAGCCGGGACGGCGGCCAAGAGACCCAGTACTTC. Translating gives CSASRDGGQETQYF. This chain links TRBV20-1 with TRBJ2-5; TRBD1 or TRBD2 may be the D gene (5 bases each). The V end was cut by 3 bases, the J end by 1 base, with 12 bases between. This CDR3 has 14 amino acids. Germline V gene sequence: CDR1 DFQATT, CDR2 SNEGSKA (reference sequence).

This clonotype was seen ten or more times. This rearrangement joins TRBV20-1 to TRBJ1-5, with 7 bases fitting TRBD1. The junction had 15 bases not matched to a gene; V was cut back by 6 bases and J by 4 bases. Germline CDR1 reads DFQATT; CDR2 reads SNEGSKA (reference sequence). The length of the CDR3 is 16 residues. The CDR3 DNA sequence: TGCAGTGCGTATGACAGGGAAGGGGGTTTGAATCAGCCCCAGCATTTT. Amino acid sequence: CSAYDREGGLNQPQHF.

The chain couples TRBV15 to TRBJ2-1, with D perhaps TRBD2 (6 bases). With the DNA end fitting TRBJ2-7 better, the J assignment may be wrong. This CDR3 spans 15 amino acids. Germline CDR1 LNHNV, CDR2 YYDKDF (reference sequence). Here the CDR3 DNA reads TGTGCCACCAGCAGGATGGGACTGGCTTACAATGAGCAGTACTTC. Translated, it gives CATSRMGLAYNEQYF.

This clonotype has ten or more counts. V usage is TRBV15 and J usage is TRBJ2-6; no definite D call. V was cut by 8 bases and J by 4 bases, with 3 bases left in between. CDR1 and CDR2 from the germline V gene are LNHNV and YYDKDF (reference sequence). The CDR3 covers 11 residues. DNA of the CDR3: TGTGCCACCCAGGGGGCCAACGTCCTGACTTTC. Its translation is CATQGANVLTF.

The chain uses TRBV20-1 and TRBJ2-7; 8 bases match TRBD1. With V trimmed by 6 bases and J by 2 bases, 6 bases remained unmatched. The CDR3 runs 13 residues. The germline V gene has CDR1 DFQATT and CDR2 SNEGSKA (reference sequence). CDR3 residues: CSARTGSTYEQYF. The CDR3 DNA reads TGCAGTGCCAGGACAGGGTCCACCTACGAGCAGTACTTC.

The table lists this clonotype with a few counts. This chain connects TRBV30 to TRBJ1-2; 7 bases map to TRBD1. This CDR3 is built from 15 residues. The germline V gene encodes CDR1 GTSNPN and CDR2 SVGIG (reference sequence). The V segment lost 0 bases and the J segment 4 bases; nucleotides outside the gene matches: 8. This CDR3 is CAWSVVGGDSYGYTF. The DNA of the CDR3 is TGTGCCTGGAGTGTGGTAGGGGGCGATTCCTATGGCTACACCTTC.

This clonotype occurred once. The chain links TRBV4-3 to TRBJ2-3; 8 nucleotides align to TRBD2. Germline CDR1 is LGHNA and CDR2 is YSLEER. The ends lost 3 bases at V and 0 bases at J; junction bases unmatched: 5. This CDR3 spans 16 amino acids. CDR3 bases: TGCGCCAGCAGCCATGGACTAGCTACCAGCACAGATACGCAGTATTTT. It codes for CASSHGLATSTDTQYF.

This clonotype was seen many times. The chain joins TRBV12-3 or TRBV12-4 to TRBJ2-5; 12 nucleotides line up with TRBD2. V was pared by 6 bases and J by 5 bases, with 7 bases of the junction left unmatched. The length of the CDR3 is 15 residues. CDR3 residues: CASSKLAGGRETQYF. As DNA, the CDR3 is TGTGCCAGCAGCAAACTAGCGGGGGGTCGGGAGACCCAGTACTTC.

This clonotype was seen a handful of times. One base away lies a much larger clone, so this may be a sequencing read error. The chain joins TRBV29-1 to TRBJ2-1, with D unresolved. The J call may be wrong; the DNA end is better matched by TRBJ2-7. This CDR3 has 13 amino acids. Germline CDR1 and CDR2: SQVTM and ANQGSEA. The CDR3 loop reads CSVSGSSYNEQYF. DNA of the CDR3: TGCAGCGTTTCCGGGTCCTCCTACAATGAGCAGTACTTC.

This clonotype was counted between two and nine times. The chain combines TRBV12-5 with TRBJ2-1; D perhaps matches TRBD2 (7 bases). The CDR3 is made up of 15 amino acids. CDR1 and CDR2 from the germline V gene are LGHNT and FRNRAP. Trimming removed 7 bases from V and 5 bases from J, with 18 bases in between. The CDR3 DNA sequence: TGTGCTAGTGCCCCCCGGGGGGCCACCGACAATGAGCAGTTCTTC. Protein: CASAPRGATDNEQFF.

In this sample, this clonotype turned up many times. The V gene is TRBV10-3, the J gene TRBJ2-1; 7 bases are a match to TRBD2. Germline trimming cut 9 bases from V and 10 bases from J; bases unmatched to any gene: 6. The length of the CDR3 is 11 residues. Looked up from germline, CDR1 is ENHRY and CDR2 is SYGVKD. For the CDR3, the DNA is TGTGCCATTACGAGCGGGAAAGAGCAGTTCTTC. Residues: CAITSGKEQFF.